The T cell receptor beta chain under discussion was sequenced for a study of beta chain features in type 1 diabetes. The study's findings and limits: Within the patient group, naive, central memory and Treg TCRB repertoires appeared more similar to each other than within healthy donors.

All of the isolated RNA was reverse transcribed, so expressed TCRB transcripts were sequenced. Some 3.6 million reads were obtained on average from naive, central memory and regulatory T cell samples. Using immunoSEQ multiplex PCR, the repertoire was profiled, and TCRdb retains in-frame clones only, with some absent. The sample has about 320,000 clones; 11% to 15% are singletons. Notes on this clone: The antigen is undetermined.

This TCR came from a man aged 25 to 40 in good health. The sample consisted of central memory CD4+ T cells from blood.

CDR3 DNA sequence: TGTGCCAGCAGCCAGGCTGGTTTCAACGAGCAGTACTTC. This sequence encodes CASSQAGFNEQYF. This rearrangement joins TRBV14 to TRBJ2-4; D gene ambiguous. The DNA end is more similar to TRBJ2-7, so the J call may be wrong. Germline CDR1 reads SGHDN; CDR2 reads FVKESK. CDR3 length equals 13 residues.